This T cell receptor (beta chain) is drawn from a study of blood T cell repertoires in COVID-19. Study details: Acute and convalescent COVID-19 samples came from the United States, Italy and Spain. T cells, B-cell-depleted T cells, or PBMCs supplied cDNA or gDNA.

Method: immunoSEQ multiplex PCR; TCRdb's copy keeps in-frame clones and lacks some. The table lists 200,000 or so clones, around 88% of them singletons. Those enrolled, adults aged about 18 to 89 years, came from 24 US areas. Participant reports of clinical history set cohort assignment. CDR1 is SEHNR, CDR2 FQNEAQ, per germline (reference sequence). The CDR3 has 16 residues. V was pared by 1 base and J by 0 bases, with 2 bases of the junction left unmatched. Sequencing was done on a sample of PBMCs or T cells enriched from blood (not recorded which). The chain has TRBV7-9 and TRBJ2-1, with 8 bases lining up with TRBD2. The receptor was derived from a woman in her 40s with acute COVID-19. CDR3 nucleotides: TGTGCCAGCAGCTTAGTAGCGGGGAGCTCCTACAATGAGCAGTTCTTC. Amino acid sequence: CASSLVAGSSYNEQFF. Variable domain in full (rest from reference TRBV7-9 and TRBJ2-1): DTGVSQNPRHKITKRGQNVTFRCDPISEHNRLYWYRQTLGQGPEFLTYFQNEAQLEKSRLLSDRFSAERPKGSFSTLEIQRTEQGDSAMYLCASSLVAGSSYNEQFFGPGTRLTVL.